Sequencing of this TCR beta chain was carried out in a study of T cells in narcolepsy. TCRdb's copy holds only in-frame clones and misses some; the assay was immunoSEQ multiplex PCR. The sample yields around 35,000 clones, 80% seen once. The CDR3 has 13 amino acids. Trimming took 6 bases from V and 6 from J, leaving 11 bases between them. Germline CDR1 is LGHNT and CDR2 is FRNRAP. The gene calls are TRBV12-5 and TRBJ2-2; D might be TRBD1 (7 bases). This TCR was recovered from a human donor in good health. Sequencing was performed on memory (CD45RA-) CD4+ T cells from blood. CDR3 region: CASGTGTSGELFF. The CDR3 coding sequence is TGTGCTAGTGGGACAGGGACTTCCGGGGAGCTGTTTTTT.